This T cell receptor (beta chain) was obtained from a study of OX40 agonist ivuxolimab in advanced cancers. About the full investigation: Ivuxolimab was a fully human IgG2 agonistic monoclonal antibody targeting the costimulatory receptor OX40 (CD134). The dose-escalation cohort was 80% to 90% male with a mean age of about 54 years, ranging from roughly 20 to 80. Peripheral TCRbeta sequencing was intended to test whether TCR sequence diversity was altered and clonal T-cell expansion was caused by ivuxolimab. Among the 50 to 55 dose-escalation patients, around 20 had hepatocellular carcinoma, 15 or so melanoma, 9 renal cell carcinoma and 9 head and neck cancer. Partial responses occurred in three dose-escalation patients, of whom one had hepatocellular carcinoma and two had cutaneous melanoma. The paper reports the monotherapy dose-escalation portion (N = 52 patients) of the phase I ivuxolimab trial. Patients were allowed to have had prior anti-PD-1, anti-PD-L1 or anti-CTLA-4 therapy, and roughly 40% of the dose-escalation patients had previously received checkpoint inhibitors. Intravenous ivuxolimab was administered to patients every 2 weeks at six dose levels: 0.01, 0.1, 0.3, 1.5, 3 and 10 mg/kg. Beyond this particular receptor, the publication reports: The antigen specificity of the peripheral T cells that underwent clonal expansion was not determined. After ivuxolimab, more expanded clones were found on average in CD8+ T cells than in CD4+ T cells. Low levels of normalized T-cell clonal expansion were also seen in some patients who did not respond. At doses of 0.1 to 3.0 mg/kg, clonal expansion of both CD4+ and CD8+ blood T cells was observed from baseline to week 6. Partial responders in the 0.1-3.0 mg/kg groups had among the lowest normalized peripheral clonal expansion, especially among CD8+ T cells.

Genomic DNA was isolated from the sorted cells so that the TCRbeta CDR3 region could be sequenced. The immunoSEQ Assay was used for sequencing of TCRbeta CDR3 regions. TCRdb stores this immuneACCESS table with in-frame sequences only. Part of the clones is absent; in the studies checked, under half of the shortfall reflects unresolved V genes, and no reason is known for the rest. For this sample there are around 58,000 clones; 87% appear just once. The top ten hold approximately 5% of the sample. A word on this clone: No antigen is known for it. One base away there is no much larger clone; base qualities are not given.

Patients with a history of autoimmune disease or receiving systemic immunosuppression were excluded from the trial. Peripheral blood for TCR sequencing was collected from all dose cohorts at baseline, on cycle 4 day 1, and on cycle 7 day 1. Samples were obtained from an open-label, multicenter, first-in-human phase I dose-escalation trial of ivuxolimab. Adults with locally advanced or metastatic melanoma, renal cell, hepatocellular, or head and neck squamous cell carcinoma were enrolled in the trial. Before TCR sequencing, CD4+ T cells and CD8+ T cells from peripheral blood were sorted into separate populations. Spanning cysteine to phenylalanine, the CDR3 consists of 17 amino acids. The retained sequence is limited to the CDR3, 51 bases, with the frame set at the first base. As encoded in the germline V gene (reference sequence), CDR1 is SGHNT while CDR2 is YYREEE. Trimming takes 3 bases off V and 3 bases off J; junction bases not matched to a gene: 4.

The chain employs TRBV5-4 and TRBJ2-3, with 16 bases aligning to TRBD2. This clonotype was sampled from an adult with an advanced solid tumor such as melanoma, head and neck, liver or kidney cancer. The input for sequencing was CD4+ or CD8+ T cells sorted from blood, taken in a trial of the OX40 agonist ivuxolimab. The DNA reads TGTGCCAGCAGCTCGGGACTAGCGGGGGGGCGGACAGATACGCAGTATTTT. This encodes CASSSGLAGGRTDTQYF. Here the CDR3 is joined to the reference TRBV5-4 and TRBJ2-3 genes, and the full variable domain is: ETGVTQSPTHLIKTRGQQVTLRCSSQSGHNTVSWYQQALGQGPQFIFQYYREEENGRGNFPPRFSGLQFPNYSSELNVNALELDDSALYLCASSSGLAGGRTDTQYFGPGTRLTVL.